This record covers a single TCR beta chain. Its antigen remains undetermined. Base qualities are not recorded, but no much larger clone differs from it by a single base. The sample belongs to a study of blood T cell repertoires in COVID-19 (dated by TCRdb to the early 2020s). Describing the broader study: Collaborator samples came from the United States, Italy and Spain and covered acute and convalescent phases of COVID-19. HLA class I and class II types, where available, came from metadata supplied by the sample provider rather than from assay-based typing. The dataset comprised deeply sampled blood TCRbeta repertoires from subjects exposed to, actively infected with, or recovered from COVID-19. The repertoires were made available in a free public database intended to serve as a resource for research on the immune response to SARS-CoV-2. The samples were drawn from two sources: the first 160 participants of the ongoing ImmuneRACE study, and 1,254 subjects contributed by 6 global collaborators. The sample metadata nearly always contained a de-identified subject ID, COVID-19 status, age in years and sex. The material from the prospective study consisted of cDNA or gDNA derived from T cells, B-cell-depleted T cells, or PBMCs.

The immunoSEQ Assay, a bias-controlled multiplex PCR, was used to amplify TCRbeta CDR3 regions from genomic DNA. Regarding the original processing steps: The number of nucleated cells in each sample was estimated from the amplification of reference gene primers within the assay. To quantify the absolute abundance of each unique TCRbeta CDR3 rearrangement, sequence reads were collapsed and filtered. Productive Simpson clonality was computed per sample as the square root of Simpson's diversity index over productive rearrangements. Sourced from immuneACCESS, this table was stored by TCRdb with only in-frame sequences that have V and J called. A share of the clones is absent; for the studies checked, an unresolved V gene accounts for under half, and the remainder has no known explanation. That table furnishes V, J and clone size, whereas the DNA furnished D and trimming. The sample profile shows about 180,000 clones; approximately 87% of them were found once. The biggest ten clones account for about 18% of the sample.

In Seattle, one collaborating source enrolled patients while the infection was active and tracked those patients longitudinally over the course of disease. Collaborating institutions collected whole blood in K2EDTA tubes following their own protocols. For TCRbeta analysis, collaborators shipped samples in one of three forms: frozen whole blood, isolated PBMCs, or DNA extracted from either of those sample types. Study-level results and caveats: The amount of clinical and demographic metadata varied by source and participant and was provided uncurated.

The CDR3 starts with the cysteine, ends with the phenylalanine, and has 19 residues. The read is trimmed to its CDR3 DNA, 57 bases read in frame from base 1. The V end gives up 3 bases and the J end 4 bases, leaving 10 bases in the junction not matched to a gene. The germline V gene gives CDR1 as KGHSH and CDR2 as LQKENI. This TCR was recovered from a person aged 65-85 years with COVID-19, enrolled during active disease. This receptor chain uses TRBV18 and TRBJ2-2; TRBD2 lines up with 14 middle nucleotides. The sequenced material came from peripheral blood. The DNA sequence follows: TGTGCCAGCTCACCGCGACTAGCGGGAGGGTCTCGAGTCACCGGGGAGCTGTTTTTT. This encodes CASSPRLAGGSRVTGELFF.